This T cell receptor beta chain came from a study of T cells after yellow fever vaccination. Study-level results: The study re-detected most primary-vaccination clones after the booster (roughly 95% CD4, approximately 87% CD8). The appearance of a small share of clonotypes in both CD4 and CD8 compartments was observed.

CDR1 and CDR2 from the germline V gene are LGHNA and YSLEER. Germline trimming cut 3 bases from V and 6 bases from J; bases unmatched to any gene: 2. The CDR3 runs 14 residues. In TCRdb, the 5' RACE reads were re-called with MiXCR into one record per CDR3 protein. This sample carries around 110,000 distinct CDR3 sequences, 8.4% of them seen once, and the ten largest clones take about 25%. This clonotype was found many times. The antigen is undetermined. This receptor was obtained from a man aged 30 to 39 who received the YFV17D yellow fever vaccine. The source material was CD8+ T cells sorted from PBMCs, sampled 45 days after the yellow fever booster vaccination. The V gene is TRBV4-3, the J gene TRBJ2-1; 10 bases are shared with TRBD2. In nucleotides, the CDR3 is TGCGCCAGCAGCCAGGCTAGCGGGAGCAATGAGCAGTTCTTC. Translated: CASSQASGSNEQFF.